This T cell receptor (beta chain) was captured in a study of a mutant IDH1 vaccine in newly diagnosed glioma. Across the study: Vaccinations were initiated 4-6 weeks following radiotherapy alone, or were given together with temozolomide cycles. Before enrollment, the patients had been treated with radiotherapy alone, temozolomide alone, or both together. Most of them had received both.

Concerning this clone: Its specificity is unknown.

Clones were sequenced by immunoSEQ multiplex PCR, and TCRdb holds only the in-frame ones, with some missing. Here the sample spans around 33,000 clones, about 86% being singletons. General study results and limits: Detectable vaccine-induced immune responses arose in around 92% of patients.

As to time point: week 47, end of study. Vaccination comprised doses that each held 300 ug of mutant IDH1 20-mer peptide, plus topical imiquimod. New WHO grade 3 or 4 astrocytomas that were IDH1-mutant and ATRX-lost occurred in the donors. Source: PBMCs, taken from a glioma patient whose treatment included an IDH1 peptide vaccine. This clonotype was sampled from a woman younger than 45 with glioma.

CDR3 in amino acids: CASSPGQGGYEQYF. CDR3 bases: TGCGCCAGCAGCCCGGGACAGGGAGGCTACGAGCAGTACTTC. This chain uses TRBV5-1 with TRBJ2-7; 9 positions match TRBD1. The CDR3 has 14 residues. The junction had 5 bases not matched to a gene; V was cut back by 4 bases and J by 3 bases. The germline CDR1 and CDR2 sequences are SGHRS and YFSETQ.